These 32 T cell receptor beta chains were sequenced from one sample in a study of blood T cells in healthy people across ages. Primers used in a second PCR of about 7 to 11 cycles were a sample-barcoded 5' primer and a J-beta primer mix. MiXCR was run by TCRdb on the 5' RACE reads, yielding one entry per CDR3 protein. The sample has roughly 800,000 distinct CDR3 sequences, roughly 64% seen once; the top ten hold approximately 23%. The sample comprised blood. These TCRs come from a young man in good health.

The J gene is TRBJ2-7, the V gene TRBV19, with TRBD1 identical over 10 bases. CDR3 length: 14 amino acids. Germline CDR1 and CDR2: LNHDA and SQIVND (reference sequence). V lost 4 bases and J lost 2; bases outside the gene matches: 2. The DNA for the CDR3 is TGTGCCAGTAGTACGGGACAGGGGCCCTACGAGCAGTACTTC. This sequence encodes CASSTGQGPYEQYF.

The V call is TRBV7-2, the J call TRBJ2-1; the D call may be TRBD1 or TRBD2 (6 bases each). The CDR3 extends over 16 amino acids. The V gene's germline CDR1 is SGHTA and CDR2 FQGNSA. V lost 3 bases and J 10 bases, leaving 22 bases between the germline ends. CDR3 sequence: CASSFISGSGAGEQFF. CDR3 coding DNA: TGTGCCAGCAGCTTTATTTCGGGGTCAGGGGCGGGAGAGCAGTTCTTC.

This clonotype occurred many times. The chain is built from TRBV7-2 and TRBJ2-1, with D unclear. This CDR3 comprises 11 residues. CDR1 is SGHTA and CDR2 is FQGNSA in the germline V gene. V gave up 5 bases and J gave up 5 bases, with 4 bases separating them. CDR3 protein: CASSAHNEQFF. The CDR3 DNA reads as TGTGCCAGCAGCGCCCACAATGAGCAGTTCTTC. Full variable domain (rest looked up from reference TRBV7-2 and TRBJ2-1): GAGVSQSPSNKVTEKGKDVELRCDPISGHTALYWYRQSLGQGLEFLIYFQGNSAPDKSGLPSDRFSAERTGGSVSTLTIQRTQQEDSAVYLCASSAHNEQFFGPGTRLTVL.

J is TRBJ1-2 and V is TRBV29-1; 8 bases are shared with TRBD1. CDR3 length: 11 residues. Germline V CDR1 and CDR2: SQVTM, ANQGSEA. V was pared by 7 bases and J by 9 bases, with 7 bases of the junction left unmatched. The CDR3 here is CSANDRGSYTF. CDR3 coding DNA: TGCAGCGCCAATGACAGGGGAAGCTACACCTTC.

This clonotype has only a few counts. The J gene is TRBJ1-1, the V gene TRBV7-2; no clear D. CDR1 and CDR2 (germline): SGHTA, FQGNSA. CDR3 length: 15 residues. Trimming pared 4 bases from V and 6 bases from J, leaving 18 bases between. CDR3 DNA sequence: TGTGCCAGCAGCTCCCAACGCGGGAGGTTGGCTGAAGCTTTCTTT. Protein: CASSSQRGRLAEAFF.

The V call is TRBV5-1, the J call TRBJ1-4, with TRBD1 as a possible D gene (6 bases). With 4 bases removed from V and 8 bases from J, the gap between germline ends came to 18 bases. CDR3 size: 15 residues. Germline loops: CDR1 SGHRS, CDR2 YFSETQ. CDR3 region: CASSTGTQRGEKLFF. The CDR3 bases are TGCGCCAGCAGCACCGGGACACAAAGAGGCGAAAAACTGTTTTTT.

The chain is built from TRBV7-2 and TRBJ2-7, with 9 nucleotides matching TRBD1. Near its end, the DNA agrees better with TRBJ2-5, so the J call may be wrong. CDR1 and CDR2 (germline): SGHTA, FQGNSA. This CDR3 has 15 residues. In nucleotides, the CDR3 is TGTGCCAGCAGCCGATATGGACAGGGGAGAAAGACCCAGTACTTC. This translates into CASSRYGQGRKTQYF.

This clonotype occurred a few times. The chain is built from TRBV20-1 and TRBJ2-7; TRBD1 aligns across 10 bases. V lost 2 bases, J lost 7 bases, and 5 bases stayed unmatched. This CDR3 comprises 13 residues. Germline loops: CDR1 DFQATT, CDR2 SNEGSKA (reference sequence). The CDR3 spells CSARRQGAGEQYF. The DNA for the CDR3 is TGCAGTGCTAGACGACAGGGGGCGGGGGAGCAGTACTTC.

The J gene is TRBJ2-4, the V gene TRBV4-1; 9 bases are a match to TRBD1. Germline CDR1 MGHRA, CDR2 YSYEKL. This CDR3 comprises 15 residues. V lost 5 bases to trimming and J lost 0 bases; unmatched junction nucleotides: 2. The CDR3 loop is CASSMGQGAKNIQYF. CDR3 nucleotides: TGCGCCAGCAGCATGGGACAGGGAGCCAAAAACATTCAGTACTTC.

J is TRBJ1-5 and V is TRBV6-6; 8 bases line up with TRBD1. Trimming cost V 5 bases and J 6 bases; bases outside gene matches: 9. CDR3 length equals 15 residues. The germline CDR1 and CDR2 sequences are MNHNY and SVGAGI (reference sequence). CDR3 nucleotide sequence: TGTGCCAGCAGTCCCGGACAGGGAATTGGTCAGCCCCAGCATTTT. Its translation is CASSPGQGIGQPQHF.

The chain joins TRBV28 to TRBJ2-5, with a weak D call TRBD1 (6 bases). The CDR3 sequence is 17 residues long. CDR1 MDHEN and CDR2 SYDVKM come from the germline V gene. Trimming removed 5 bases from V and 0 bases from J, with 19 bases in between. The chain's CDR3 is CASSTLLGTLYQETQYF. The CDR3 region has the DNA TGTGCCAGCAGTACCCTTCTCGGGACACTGTACCAAGAGACCCAGTACTTC.

The V call is TRBV4-3, the J call TRBJ2-7; 10 bases align to TRBD2. The CDR3 has 16 residues. With V trimmed by 2 bases and J by 3 bases, 7 bases remained unmatched. Germline CDR1 reads LGHNA; CDR2 reads YSLEER. The CDR3: CASSQPSGRASYEQYF. In nucleotides, the CDR3 is TGCGCCAGCAGCCAACCCAGCGGGAGGGCCAGCTACGAGCAGTACTTC.

The CDR3 reads CASGDVGTQYF. Here the CDR3 DNA reads TGCGCCAGCGGGGACGTTGGTACGCAGTATTTT. The chain joins TRBV5-1 to TRBJ2-3; D tentatively fits TRBD1 or TRBD2 (5 bases each). Trimming cost V 7 bases and J 8 bases, with 11 bases left between them. CDR1 is SGHRS, CDR2 YFSETQ, per germline. This CDR3 region has 11 residues. Variable domain in full (rest from reference TRBV5-1 and TRBJ2-3): KAGVTQTPRYLIKTRGQQVTLSCSPISGHRSVSWYQQTPGQGLQFLFEYFSETQRNKGNFPGRFSGRQFSNSRSEMNVSTLELGDSALYLCASGDVGTQYFGPGTRLTVL.

This clonotype was observed a few times. The chain recombines TRBV20-1 with TRBJ2-1; 8 nucleotides line up with TRBD2. The CDR3 length is 18 residues. Looked up from germline, CDR1 is DFQATT and CDR2 is SNEGSKA (reference sequence). V shed 6 bases and J 8 bases; nucleotides not matched to a gene: 24. Here the CDR3 reads CSAQDGRLAGFQRYEQFF. The CDR3 DNA follows: TGCAGTGCCCAGGACGGCCGGCTAGCGGGTTTCCAAAGGTATGAGCAGTTCTTC.

This clonotype was observed a few times. The gene calls are TRBV29-1 and TRBJ2-5; tentatively, D is TRBD1 or TRBD2 (6 bases each). Trimming cost V 8 bases and J 4 bases, with 20 bases left between them. Germline V gene lookup returns CDR1 SQVTM and CDR2 ANQGSEA. CDR3 length: 14 residues. This chain's CDR3 is CSSTKGGLGETQYF. For the CDR3, the DNA is TGCAGCTCTACAAAGGGGGGCCTTGGAGAGACCCAGTACTTC.

The V and J genes are TRBV30 and TRBJ2-1; 7 bases are shared with TRBD1. The germline V gene has CDR1 GTSNPN and CDR2 SVGIG (reference sequence). V gave up 3 bases and J gave up 7 bases; unmatched junction bases: 9. The CDR3 has 14 amino acids. The CDR3 spells CAWSELRGSNEQFF. As DNA, the CDR3 is TGTGCCTGGAGCGAGCTCAGGGGGTCAAATGAGCAGTTCTTC. The variable domain in full, completed from reference TRBV30 and TRBJ2-1, reads SQTIHQWPATLVQPVGSPLSLECTVEGTSNPNLYWYRQAAGRGLQLLFYSVGIGQISSEVPQNLSASRPQDRQFILSSKKLLLSDSGFYLCAWSELRGSNEQFFGPGTRLTVL.

This clonotype showed up just a few times. V usage is TRBV5-1 and J usage is TRBJ2-5, with 9 bases aligning to TRBD1. The CDR3 has 15 amino acids. Per germline, CDR1 SGHRS and CDR2 YFSETQ. The J segment lost 2 bases and the V segment lost 3 bases, leaving 5 bases of the junction unmatched. CDR3 nucleotide sequence: TGCGCCAGCAGCTCCGGGACAGGGTGGCAAGAGACCCAGTACTTC. Protein sequence: CASSSGTGWQETQYF.

V is TRBV14 and J is TRBJ2-4; weak D call: TRBD2 (5 bases). This CDR3 region has 16 residues. Germline CDR1 is SGHDN and CDR2 is FVKESK. Trimming pared 1 base from V and 3 bases from J, leaving 13 bases between. This chain's CDR3 is CASSQVGEGLKNIQYF. The CDR3 nucleotides read TGTGCCAGCAGCCAAGTGGGTGAGGGCCTCAAAAACATTCAGTACTTC.

This clonotype was counted only a few times. DNA of the CDR3: TGCAGTGCAGCCGGGGGTCCGCGGGATGAGCAGTTCTTC. Encoded protein: CSAAGGPRDEQFF. The chain employs TRBV20-1 and TRBJ2-1, with D possibly being TRBD2 (6 bases). The CDR3 contains 13 residues. V was shortened by 6 bases and J by 8 bases, with 17 bases between the two germline ends. The V gene's germline CDR1 is DFQATT and CDR2 SNEGSKA (reference sequence).

The chain uses TRBV7-2 and TRBJ2-7; D is undetermined. Germline CDR1 SGHTA, CDR2 FQGNSA. The CDR3 has 14 residues. The V end lost 3 bases, the J end lost 4 bases, and 13 bases lay between the germline ends. The CDR3 sequence is CASSLGNKGYEQYF. The CDR3 bases are TGTGCCAGCAGCTTGGGGAATAAAGGGTACGAGCAGTACTTC.

The chain is built from TRBV4-1 and TRBJ2-7, with 7 bases fitting TRBD1. The J call may not be correct, given that the DNA end is closer to TRBJ2-5. Germline CDR1 and CDR2: MGHRA and YSYEKL. This CDR3 region has 17 residues. CDR3 protein: CASSQSFLDRRKETQYF. The CDR3, as DNA: TGCGCCAGCAGCCAATCCTTCTTGGACAGGCGAAAAGAGACCCAGTACTTC.

The chain employs TRBV6-5 and TRBJ2-7, with D possibly being TRBD2 (5 bases). CDR1 and CDR2 from the germline V gene are MNHEY and SVGAGI. V was cut by 2 bases and J by 1 base, with 12 bases left in between. The CDR3 sequence is 15 residues long. CDR3 nucleotides: TGTGCCAGCAGTTACGTACGCGGGTTATCCTACGAGCAGTACTTC. Translating gives CASSYVRGLSYEQYF.

In its sample, this clonotype was seen once. The rearrangement links TRBV7-2 to TRBJ2-5; 9 nucleotides align to TRBD1. The trim removed 2 bases at V and 5 bases at J, leaving 6 bases unmatched. CDR3 length equals 15 residues. The germline V gene has CDR1 SGHTA and CDR2 FQGNSA. In nucleotides, the CDR3 is TGTGCCAGCAGCTTAAATACAGGGGGCGGTGAGACCCAGTACTTC. Residues: CASSLNTGGGETQYF.

The chain recombines TRBV7-2 with TRBJ2-1, with 11 nucleotides matching TRBD2. The J call may be wrong; the DNA end is better matched by TRBJ2-7. The CDR3 length is 16 residues. The germline V gene encodes CDR1 SGHTA and CDR2 FQGNSA. The CDR3 is CASSFRTSGYYNEQYF. The CDR3 coding sequence is TGTGCCAGCAGCTTTCGGACTAGCGGGTATTACAATGAGCAGTACTTC.

This clonotype has just one count. A read error may account for a junction end that differs from germline. V gene TRBV2 combines with J gene TRBJ2-1; TRBD2 agrees at 12 bases. This CDR3 has 15 residues. Germline-derived CDR1 and CDR2 are SNHLY and FYNNEI. CDR3: CASTRGASGGAERFF. For the CDR3, the DNA is TGTGCCAGCACCCGAGGGGCTAGCGGGGGGGCTGAGCGGTTCTTC.

The rearrangement links TRBV29-1 to TRBJ2-4, with D perhaps matching TRBD1 (5 bases). The DNA end lines up better with TRBJ2-7; the J call may be wrong. This CDR3 is 14 amino acids long. Germline CDR1 reads SQVTM; CDR2 reads ANQGSEA. For the CDR3, the DNA is TGCAGCGTTGGGGGCGGCCCTCCTTACTACGAGCAGTACTTC. Translation gives CSVGGGPPYYEQYF.

Worth noting for this clonotype: An end of the junction differs from the germline gene, which may be a read error. The CDR3 loop reads CASSLSLETFF. The CDR3 nucleotides are TGTGCCAGCAGCTTATCCCTTGAAACTTTCTTT. This rearrangement joins TRBV7-2 to TRBJ1-1; no firm D call. CDR3 length equals 11 residues. Germline assignment: CDR1 SGHTA and CDR2 FQGNSA.

The chain uses TRBV7-9 and TRBJ2-5; the D is unclear. Trimming left V 0 bases short and J 0 bases short, with 5 bases between. The germline gives CDR1 SEHNR, CDR2 FQNEAQ (reference sequence). This CDR3 comprises 14 residues. The CDR3, as DNA: TGTGCCAGCAGCTTAGCGGCACACCAAGAGACCCAGTACTTC. Its protein product is CASSLAAHQETQYF.

This chain links TRBV4-3 with TRBJ2-3; 7 positions match TRBD2. From germline, CDR1 is LGHNA and CDR2 YSLEER. The CDR3 length is 15 residues. J lost 5 bases, V lost 1 base, and 6 bases had no gene match. The CDR3, as DNA: TGCGCCAGCAGCCAAGGAGGTGGCGGGAGAGATACGCAGTATTTT. This sequence encodes CASSQGGGGRDTQYF.

This clonotype was counted a few times. The chain couples TRBV2 to TRBJ2-1; D unresolved. The CDR3 contains 11 residues. The ends were cut back, 1 base at V and 9 bases at J, with 4 bases in the middle. CDR1 and CDR2 (germline): SNHLY, FYNNEI. For the CDR3, the DNA is TGTGCCAGCAGTGAAGAGGTTGAGCAGTTCTTC. Translation: CASSEEVEQFF.

This clonotype appeared a few times. This sequence joins TRBV29-1 and TRBJ2-1, with D perhaps assigned TRBD1 or TRBD2 (6 bases each). V was clipped by 7 bases and J by 3 bases, with 13 bases between them. Germline V lookup: CDR1 SQVTM, CDR2 ANQGSEA. The CDR3 runs to 13 residues. The CDR3 is CSGSGALYNEQFF. The CDR3 bases are TGCAGCGGTTCGGGGGCCCTCTACAATGAGCAGTTCTTC.

The chain links TRBV6-5 to TRBJ1-1; TRBD1 might be the D (5 bases). Between the trimmed V and J ends, which lost 4 bases and 3 bases, there was a span of 12 bases. CDR1 is MNHEY and CDR2 is SVGAGI in the germline V gene. This CDR3 contains 14 residues. The CDR3 bases are TGTGCCAGCAGTTGGGGGTCGGACCACACTGAAGCTTTCTTT. Encoded protein: CASSWGSDHTEAFF.